The 29 T cell receptor beta chains in this list originate from one sample, sequenced in a study of blood T cells in healthy people across ages. Alongside a J-beta primer mix, a sample-barcoded 5' primer served in a second PCR lasting about 7 to 11 cycles. TCRdb used MiXCR to reprocess the 5' RACE reads, holding one entry per CDR3 protein. The data contain about 840,000 distinct CDR3 sequences, almost 30% of them singletons. These data also formed part of another study, on T cells of mothers and their children.

Sequencing input: blood. Source of these receptors: a middle-aged woman in good health.

This clonotype occurred a few times. The chain has TRBV7-2 and TRBJ2-4, with 9 positions matching TRBD1. Trimming removed 5 bases from V and 6 bases from J; junction bases left unmatched: 8. The CDR3 runs 15 residues. Germline V gene sequence: CDR1 SGHTA, CDR2 FQGNSA. The CDR3 DNA reads as TGTGCCAGCAGCCCCTGGGGACAGGGCGGAAACATTCAGTACTTC. Encoded protein: CASSPWGQGGNIQYF.

This clonotype was counted many times. The germline gene is not matched at one end of the junction; a read error may be the cause. The chain combines TRBV5-1 with TRBJ1-2, with no clear D. The CDR3 extends over 14 amino acids. The V gene's germline CDR1 is SGHRS and CDR2 YFSETQ. The CDR3 DNA reads as TGTGCCAGCAGCTTAGAAGTGGGCAACTATGGCTACACCTTC. Translating gives CASSLEVGNYGYTF.

A single count supports this clonotype. The chain couples TRBV12-3 or TRBV12-4 to TRBJ2-3; perhaps D is TRBD1 or TRBD2 (7 bases each). The CDR3 totals 14 residues. V lost 5 bases, J lost 13 bases, and 22 bases lay in between. The CDR3 spells CASSPGEGADAEYF. The DNA of the CDR3 is TGTGCCAGCAGTCCTGGGGAGGGGGCGGATGCGGAGTATTTT.

The chain joins TRBV10-3 to TRBJ2-3; D may be TRBD2 (5 bases). The V end was cut by 6 bases, the J end by 4 bases, with 17 bases between. The CDR3 length is 15 residues. Germline values: CDR1 ENHRY, CDR2 SYGVKD. The CDR3 region is CAIRASPGGADTQYF. The DNA for the CDR3 is TGTGCCATCAGAGCTAGCCCCGGTGGCGCAGATACGCAGTATTTT.

The CDR3 spells CASSLTRTAARETQYF. CDR3 bases: TGTGCCAGCAGCCTTACCCGGACGGCGGCGCGAGAGACCCAGTACTTC. The chain is built from TRBV5-6 and TRBJ2-5; D is uncertain. CDR3 length: 16 residues. In germline, CDR1 is SGHDT, CDR2 YYEEEE. Trimming cost V 4 bases and J 4 bases, with 20 bases left between them.

The chain joins TRBV7-9 to TRBJ2-3; possibly TRBD1 for D (6 bases). In germline, CDR1 is SEHNR, CDR2 FQNEAQ (reference sequence). V lost 10 bases, J lost 11 bases, and 22 bases lay in between. The CDR3 runs 13 residues. CDR3 nucleotide sequence: TGTGCCAACAGGGACACTTTAACCTACGAGCAGTATTTT. Translation: CANRDTLTYEQYF. The entire variable domain, with the rest obtained from reference TRBV7-9 and TRBJ2-3, is as follows: DTGVSQNPRHKITKRGQNVTFRCDPISEHNRLYWYRQTLGQGPEFLTYFQNEAQLEKSRLLSDRFSAERPKGSFSTLEIQRTEQGDSAMYLCANRDTLTYEQYFGPGTRLTVL.

Regarding this clonotype: Germline is not matched at one junction end, which may reflect a read error. This rearrangement joins TRBV12-3 or TRBV12-4 to TRBJ2-3; 7 nucleotides align to TRBD2. The CDR3 is made up of 15 amino acids. The CDR3 loop reads CASSNGGIGTDAQYF. The CDR3 DNA sequence: TGTGCCAGCAGTAACGGGGGGATTGGCACAGATGCGCAGTATTTT.

This clonotype was detected many times. One junction end disagrees with the germline gene, perhaps due to a read error. The chain couples TRBV7-7 to TRBJ2-2; D is perhaps TRBD1 (6 bases). CDR1 is SSHAT and CDR2 is FNYEAQ in the germline V gene (reference sequence). The CDR3 sequence is 16 residues long. Here the CDR3 DNA reads TGTGCTAGCAGCTTAGGAAGGACAGTGAACACCGGGGAGCTGTTTTTT. Amino acids: CASSLGRTVNTGELFF.

In nucleotides, the CDR3 is TGTGCCACGGCAGGACCGTACGTCGGGGAGCTGTTTTTT. This encodes CATAGPYVGELFF. The V gene is TRBV7-9, the J gene TRBJ2-2; the D is unclear. Germline lookup yields CDR1 SEHNR and CDR2 FQNEAQ (reference sequence). V was shortened by 10 bases and J by 7 bases, with 16 bases between the two germline ends. CDR3 length: 13 amino acids.

This sequence joins TRBV9 and TRBJ2-3; 8 positions agree with TRBD1. The CDR3 totals 15 residues. Germline values: CDR1 SGDLS, CDR2 YYNGEE. Trimming took 7 bases from V and 2 from J; bases not matched to a gene: 9. The CDR3 sequence: CASAPTGVITDTQYF. CDR3 bases: TGTGCCAGCGCCCCGACAGGGGTCATCACAGATACGCAGTATTTT.

Details on this clonotype: A much larger clone lies a single base off, so this may be a read error. The genes are TRBV20-1 and TRBJ2-1, with D hard to call. Trimming took off 3 bases at V and 0 bases at J, with 18 bases between the two ends. Germline CDR1 and CDR2: DFQATT and SNEGSKA (reference sequence). The CDR3 runs 17 residues. As DNA, the CDR3 is TGCAGTGCTAGGGGGTGGGTCGGGCAGAGCTCCTACAATGAGCAGTTCTTC. Translating gives CSARGWVGQSSYNEQFF.

The genes are TRBV24-1 and TRBJ2-7; D possibly corresponds to TRBD2 (5 bases). The V end was cut by 4 bases, the J end by 3 bases, with 9 bases between. Germline values: CDR1 KGHDR, CDR2 SFDVKD. The CDR3 contains 13 residues. For the CDR3, the DNA is TGTGCCACCAGTGACGGGGTCGACTACGAGCAGTACTTC. Its translation is CATSDGVDYEQYF.

This rearrangement joins TRBV5-1 to TRBJ2-2; 10 nucleotides align to TRBD1. Germline lookup yields CDR1 SGHRS and CDR2 YFSETQ. This CDR3 spans 16 amino acids. The V and J ends lost 4 bases and 4 bases, in that order; junction bases with no gene match: 7. In DNA form, the CDR3 reads TGCGCCAGCAGCCCGGGGACAGGGGAATTCACCGGGGAGCTGTTTTTT. This translates into CASSPGTGEFTGELFF.

The sample holds many counts of this clonotype. The chain carries TRBV20-1 and TRBJ2-5; D gene unclear. Trimming stripped 6 bases from V and 7 bases from J, with 12 bases between. Germline V CDR1 and CDR2: DFQATT, SNEGSKA (reference sequence). CDR3 size: 11 residues. CDR3 sequence reads: CSAPIGVTQYF. DNA of the CDR3: TGCAGTGCCCCTATAGGAGTGACCCAGTACTTC.

The chain employs TRBV2 and TRBJ2-1, with D possibly matching TRBD1 (6 bases). CDR1 SNHLY and CDR2 FYNNEI come from the germline V gene. This CDR3 is built from 13 residues. Trimming shortened V by 6 bases and J by 9 bases, and 15 bases separated the two germline ends. CDR3 sequence (DNA): TGTGCCAGCAGATTAGGGACATTTTTTGAGCAGTTCTTC. The encoded protein is CASRLGTFFEQFF. Complete variable domain (other parts from reference TRBV2 and TRBJ2-1): EPEVTQTPSHQVTQMGQEVILRCVPISNHLYFYWYRQILGQKVEFLVSFYNNEISEKSEIFDDQFSVERPDGSNFTLKIRSTKLEDSAMYFCASRLGTFFEQFFGPGTRLTVL.

This clonotype was counted between two and nine times. A much larger clone sits a single nucleotide away, making a read error possible. CDR3 sequence reads: CASSEQGAYGYTF. The DNA for the CDR3 is TGTGCCAGCAGTGAACAGGGGGCCTATGGCTACACCTTC. This chain links TRBV2 with TRBJ1-2; 8 bases line up with TRBD1. The germline V gene encodes CDR1 SNHLY and CDR2 FYNNEI. The V and J ends lost 2 bases and 4 bases, in that order; junction bases with no gene match: 0. The CDR3 loop spans 13 amino acids.

As for this clonotype: A clone one base away is much larger, so this may be a read error. The chain carries TRBV4-3 and TRBJ1-2, with no clear D. This CDR3 comprises 15 residues. In germline, CDR1 is LGHNA, CDR2 YSLEER. CDR3 nucleotides: TGCGCCAGCAGCCGAATTCACACAGAGAGCTATGTCTACACCTTC. Its translation is CASSRIHTESYVYTF.

To note about this clonotype: With a much larger clone just one base away, this may be a read error. This chain links TRBV9 with TRBJ2-1; no definite D call. CDR3 length equals 14 residues. Germline V CDR1 and CDR2: SGDLS, YYNGEE. CDR3 amino acids: CASSGASSYNERFF. CDR3 coding DNA: TGTGCCAGCAGCGGGGCGAGCTCCTACAATGAGCGGTTCTTC.

This sequence joins TRBV7-3 and TRBJ1-2; weak D call: TRBD1 (5 bases). CDR1 is SGHTA, CDR2 FQGTGA, per germline. V gave up 2 bases and J gave up 8 bases, with 15 bases separating them. This CDR3 contains 14 residues. The CDR3 spells CASSLGAGETGYTF. CDR3 DNA: TGTGCCAGCAGCTTAGGGGCAGGAGAAACGGGCTACACCTTC.

This clonotype was seen many times. The CDR3 spells CSARGGAGDYEQYF. CDR3 coding DNA: TGCAGTGCCAGGGGGGGGGCTGGAGACTACGAGCAGTACTTC. The V and J genes are TRBV20-1 and TRBJ2-7; D possibly uses TRBD1 or TRBD2 (7 bases each). The CDR3 length is 14 residues. V was cut by 6 bases and J by 3 bases, with 18 bases left in between. In germline, CDR1 is DFQATT, CDR2 SNEGSKA (reference sequence).

This clonotype was observed a few times. CDR3 sequence (DNA): TGTGCCAGCAGTACCAGACAGGGACAGGAAAAACTGTTTTTT. As protein: CASSTRQGQEKLFF. The V call is TRBV28, the J call TRBJ1-4; 7 nucleotides agree with TRBD1. Per the germline V gene, CDR1 is MDHEN and CDR2 is SYDVKM. The V gene end was trimmed by 5 bases and the J gene end by 8 bases; junction bases not matched to a gene: 8. CDR3 length: 14 amino acids. The full variable domain, completed using reference TRBV28 and TRBJ1-4, is DVKVTQSSRYLVKRTGEKVFLECVQDMDHENMFWYRQDPGLGLRLIYFSYDVKMKEKGDIPEGYSVSREKKERFSLILESASTNQTSMYLCASSTRQGQEKLFFGSGTQLSVL.

The chain employs TRBV14 and TRBJ2-5; 7 bases align to TRBD2. Trimming at V came to 1 base and at J to 1 base, leaving 6 bases not matched to a gene. The CDR3 covers 16 residues. Germline values: CDR1 SGHDN, CDR2 FVKESK. CDR3 protein: CASSQVPAGTQETQYF. As DNA, the CDR3 is TGTGCCAGCAGCCAAGTCCCAGCGGGGACCCAAGAGACCCAGTACTTC.

The sample holds a few counts of this clonotype. This chain joins TRBV29-1 and TRBJ2-2, with a tentative D call TRBD2 (6 bases). CDR3 length: 15 residues. Trimming stripped 6 bases from V and 0 bases from J, with 14 bases between. Germline CDR1 is SQVTM and CDR2 is ANQGSEA. The CDR3 DNA is TGCAGCGTCGGGAGCCAGGGAACGAACACCGGGGAGCTGTTTTTT. It codes for CSVGSQGTNTGELFF.

This clonotype came up many times. This chain connects TRBV6-1 to TRBJ1-2, with a tentative D call TRBD1 (6 bases). This CDR3 contains 14 residues. Germline V gene data show CDR1 as MNHNS and CDR2 as SASEGT. V was shortened by 2 bases and J by 2 bases, with 9 bases between the two germline ends. This CDR3 is CASSESRGNYGYTF. CDR3 bases: TGTGCCAGCAGTGAATCAAGGGGGAACTATGGCTACACCTTC.

The chain couples TRBV7-9 to TRBJ2-7; TRBD1 might be the D (6 bases). Germline V CDR1 and CDR2: SEHNR, FQNEAQ (reference sequence). The CDR3 has 19 residues. With 4 bases removed from V and 0 bases from J, the gap between germline ends came to 25 bases. The CDR3 nucleotides read TGTGCCAGCAGCTGGGACAACGCCATCGGCAGACCAAGCTCCTACGAGCAGTACTTC. Its translation is CASSWDNAIGRPSSYEQYF.

The rearrangement links TRBV7-2 to TRBJ2-5, with 11 bases that match TRBD2. Germline V gene lookup returns CDR1 SGHTA and CDR2 FQGNSA. This CDR3 spans 16 amino acids. V lost 5 bases to trimming and J lost 4 bases; unmatched junction nucleotides: 9. The CDR3 region is CASSLRLAGSGETQYF. The CDR3 nucleotides read TGTGCCAGCAGCCTGAGACTAGCGGGGAGCGGAGAGACCCAGTACTTC.

This clonotype was observed a handful of times. The genes are TRBV15 and TRBJ2-7; 9 bases match TRBD1. The CDR3 extends over 14 amino acids. In germline, CDR1 is LNHNV, CDR2 YYDKDF (reference sequence). The J segment lost 6 bases and the V segment lost 1 base, leaving 4 bases of the junction unmatched. Written as DNA, the CDR3 is TGTGCCACCAGCAGAGCTGGACAGGGGCCCGAGCAGTACTTC. Protein sequence: CATSRAGQGPEQYF.

This clonotype has a handful of counts. The V call is TRBV28, the J call TRBJ1-1; 7 nucleotides align to TRBD1. After removal of 7 bases from V and 6 bases from J, the junction contained 11 bases not matched to a gene. The CDR3 runs to 14 residues. CDR1 and CDR2 from the germline V gene are MDHEN and SYDVKM. CDR3 protein: CASTRGTVRAEAFF. CDR3 sequence (DNA): TGTGCCAGCACTCGCGGGACAGTTCGGGCTGAAGCTTTCTTT. Drawing the rest from reference TRBV28 and TRBJ1-1, the complete variable domain is DVKVTQSSRYLVKRTGEKVFLECVQDMDHENMFWYRQDPGLGLRLIYFSYDVKMKEKGDIPEGYSVSREKKERFSLILESASTNQTSMYLCASTRGTVRAEAFFGQGTRLTVV.

The V call is TRBV20-1, the J call TRBJ2-5; 7 bases map to TRBD2. CDR1 is DFQATT, CDR2 SNEGSKA, per germline (reference sequence). V lost 4 bases and J lost 7; bases outside the gene matches: 12. The CDR3 covers 14 residues. The CDR3 sequence: CSAKGPERDVTQYF. As DNA, the CDR3 is TGCAGTGCTAAAGGTCCGGAGCGGGACGTGACCCAGTACTTC.